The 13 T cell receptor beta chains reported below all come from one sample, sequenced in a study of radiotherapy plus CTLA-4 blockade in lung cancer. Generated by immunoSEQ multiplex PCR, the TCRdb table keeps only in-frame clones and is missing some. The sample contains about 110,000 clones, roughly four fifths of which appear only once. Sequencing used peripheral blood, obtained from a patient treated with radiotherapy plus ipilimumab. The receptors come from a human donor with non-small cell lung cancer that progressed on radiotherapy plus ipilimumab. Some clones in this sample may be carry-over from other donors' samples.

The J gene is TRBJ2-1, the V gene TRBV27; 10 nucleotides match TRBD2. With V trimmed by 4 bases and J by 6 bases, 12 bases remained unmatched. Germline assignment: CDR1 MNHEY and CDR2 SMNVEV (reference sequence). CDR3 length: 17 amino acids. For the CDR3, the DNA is TGTGCCAGCAGTTCCATCCTTCTAGCGGGGGTCGCCAATGAGCAGTTCTTC. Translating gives CASSSILLAGVANEQFF.

The CDR3 nucleotides are TGCGCCAGCAGCCAAGGATTTTTAGGGTTTGGAGAAAAACTGTTTTTT. It encodes CASSQGFLGFGEKLFF. The chain employs TRBV4-1 and TRBJ1-4; D is unresolved. Per germline, CDR1 MGHRA and CDR2 YSYEKL. The CDR3 totals 16 residues. Trimming removed 1 base at V and 8 bases at J, with 17 bases between.

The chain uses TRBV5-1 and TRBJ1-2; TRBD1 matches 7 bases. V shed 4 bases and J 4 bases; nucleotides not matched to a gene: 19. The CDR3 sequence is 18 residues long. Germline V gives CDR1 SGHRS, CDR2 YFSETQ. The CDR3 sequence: CASSATTGAFGGGYGYTF. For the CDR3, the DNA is TGCGCCAGCAGCGCGACTACAGGGGCTTTCGGTGGTGGCTATGGCTACACCTTC.

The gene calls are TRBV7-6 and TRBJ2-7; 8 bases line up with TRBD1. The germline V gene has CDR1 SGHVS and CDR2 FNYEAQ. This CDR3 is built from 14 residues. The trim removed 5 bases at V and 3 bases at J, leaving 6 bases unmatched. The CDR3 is CASSLYGQGYEQYF. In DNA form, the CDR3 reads TGTGCCAGCAGCCTATATGGACAGGGCTACGAGCAGTACTTC.

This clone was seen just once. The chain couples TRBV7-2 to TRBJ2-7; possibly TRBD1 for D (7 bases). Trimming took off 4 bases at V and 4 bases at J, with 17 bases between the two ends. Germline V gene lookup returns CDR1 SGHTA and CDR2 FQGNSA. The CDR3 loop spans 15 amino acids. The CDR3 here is CASSSGGTDVYEQYF. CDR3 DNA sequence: TGTGCCAGCAGCTCCGGAGGGACAGACGTTTACGAGCAGTACTTC.

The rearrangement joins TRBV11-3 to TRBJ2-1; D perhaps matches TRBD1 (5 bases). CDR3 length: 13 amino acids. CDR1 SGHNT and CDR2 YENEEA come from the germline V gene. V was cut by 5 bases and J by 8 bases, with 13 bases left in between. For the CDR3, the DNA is TGTGCCAGCAGCCAGCTTAGGGGCTATGAGCAGTTCTTC. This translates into CASSQLRGYEQFF.

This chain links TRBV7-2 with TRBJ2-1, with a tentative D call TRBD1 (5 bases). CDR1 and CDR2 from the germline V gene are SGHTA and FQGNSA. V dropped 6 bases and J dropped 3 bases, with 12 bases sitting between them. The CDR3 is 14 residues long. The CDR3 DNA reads TGTGCCAGCAGAAGGGGTTCGGTCTACAATGAGCAGTTCTTC. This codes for CASRRGSVYNEQFF.

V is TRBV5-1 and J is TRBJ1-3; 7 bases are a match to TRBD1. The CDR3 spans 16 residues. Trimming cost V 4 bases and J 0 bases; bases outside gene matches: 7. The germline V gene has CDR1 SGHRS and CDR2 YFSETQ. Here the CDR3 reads CASSLDRPNSGNTIYF. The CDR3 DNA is TGCGCCAGCAGCCTGGACAGGCCTAACTCTGGAAACACCATATATTTT.

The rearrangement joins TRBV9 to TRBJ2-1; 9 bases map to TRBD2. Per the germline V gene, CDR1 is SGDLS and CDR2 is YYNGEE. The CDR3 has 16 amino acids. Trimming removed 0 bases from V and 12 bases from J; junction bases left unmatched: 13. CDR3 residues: CASSVEDAGGLSGQFF. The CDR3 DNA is TGTGCCAGCAGCGTAGAAGACGCGGGGGGGCTATCGGGGCAGTTCTTC.

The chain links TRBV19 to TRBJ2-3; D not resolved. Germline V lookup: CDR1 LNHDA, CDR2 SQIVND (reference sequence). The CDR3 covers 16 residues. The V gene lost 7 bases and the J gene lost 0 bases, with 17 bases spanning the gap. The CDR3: CASTSRQASSTDTQYF. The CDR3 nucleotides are TGTGCCAGTACATCCCGTCAGGCCTCTAGCACAGATACGCAGTATTTT.

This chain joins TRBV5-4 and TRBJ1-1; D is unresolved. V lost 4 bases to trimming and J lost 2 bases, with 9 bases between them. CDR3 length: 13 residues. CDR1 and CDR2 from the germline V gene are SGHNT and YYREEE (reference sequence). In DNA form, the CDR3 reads TGTGCCAGCAGCCCGTTCGCAAACACTGAAGCTTTCTTT. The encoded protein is CASSPFANTEAFF. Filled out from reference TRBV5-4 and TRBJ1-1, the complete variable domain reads ETGVTQSPTHLIKTRGQQVTLRCSSQSGHNTVSWYQQALGQGPQFIFQYYREEENGRGNFPPRFSGLQFPNYSSELNVNALELDDSALYLCASSPFANTEAFFGQGTRLTVV.

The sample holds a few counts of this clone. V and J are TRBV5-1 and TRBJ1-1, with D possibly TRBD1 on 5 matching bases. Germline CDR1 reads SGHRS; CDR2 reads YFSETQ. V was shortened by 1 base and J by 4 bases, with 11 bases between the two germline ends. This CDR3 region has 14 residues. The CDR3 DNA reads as TGCGCCAGCAGCTTGATCGGGGCGAGCACTGAAGCTTTCTTT. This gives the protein CASSLIGASTEAFF. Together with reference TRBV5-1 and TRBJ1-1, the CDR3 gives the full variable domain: KAGVTQTPRYLIKTRGQQVTLSCSPISGHRSVSWYQQTPGQGLQFLFEYFSETQRNKGNFPGRFSGRQFSNSRSEMNVSTLELGDSALYLCASSLIGASTEAFFGQGTRLTVV.

CDR3 coding DNA: TGTGCCAGCAGTCTCAGGGGCTCGGTGAACACTGAAGCTTTCTTT. As protein: CASSLRGSVNTEAFF. The rearrangement uses TRBV28 and TRBJ1-1; tentatively, D is TRBD1 (6 bases). Germline assignment: CDR1 MDHEN and CDR2 SYDVKM. This CDR3 has 15 residues. Trimming shortened V by 5 bases and J by 0 bases, and 13 bases separated the two germline ends.